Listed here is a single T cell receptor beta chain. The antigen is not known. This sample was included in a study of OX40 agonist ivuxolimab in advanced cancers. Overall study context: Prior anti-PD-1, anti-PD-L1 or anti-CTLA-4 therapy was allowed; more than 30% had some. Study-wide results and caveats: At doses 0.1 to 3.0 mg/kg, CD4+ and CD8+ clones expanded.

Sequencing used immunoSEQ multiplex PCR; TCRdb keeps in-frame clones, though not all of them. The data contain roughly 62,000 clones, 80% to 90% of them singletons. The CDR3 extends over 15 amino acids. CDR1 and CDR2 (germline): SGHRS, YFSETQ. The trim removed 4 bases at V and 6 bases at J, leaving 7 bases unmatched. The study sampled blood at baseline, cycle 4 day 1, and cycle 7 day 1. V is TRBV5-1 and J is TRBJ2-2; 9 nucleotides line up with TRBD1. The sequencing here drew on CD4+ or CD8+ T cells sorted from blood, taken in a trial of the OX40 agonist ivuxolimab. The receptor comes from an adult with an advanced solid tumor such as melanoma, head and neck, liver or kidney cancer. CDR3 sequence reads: CASSVQGAWAGELFF. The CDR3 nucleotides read TGCGCCAGCAGCGTACAGGGGGCTTGGGCCGGGGAGCTGTTTTTT.